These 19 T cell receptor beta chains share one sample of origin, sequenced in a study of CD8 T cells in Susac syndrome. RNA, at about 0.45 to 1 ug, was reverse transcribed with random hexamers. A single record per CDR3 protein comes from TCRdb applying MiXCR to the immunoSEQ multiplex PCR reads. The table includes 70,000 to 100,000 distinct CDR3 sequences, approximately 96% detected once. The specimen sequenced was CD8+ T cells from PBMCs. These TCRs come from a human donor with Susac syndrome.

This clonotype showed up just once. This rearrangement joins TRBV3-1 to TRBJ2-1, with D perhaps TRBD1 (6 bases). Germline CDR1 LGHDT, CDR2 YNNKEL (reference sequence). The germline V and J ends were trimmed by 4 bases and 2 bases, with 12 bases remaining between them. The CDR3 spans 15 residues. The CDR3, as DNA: TGTGCCAGCAGCCCGGACAGCAAAGCCTACAATGAGCAGTTCTTC. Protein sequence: CASSPDSKAYNEQFF.

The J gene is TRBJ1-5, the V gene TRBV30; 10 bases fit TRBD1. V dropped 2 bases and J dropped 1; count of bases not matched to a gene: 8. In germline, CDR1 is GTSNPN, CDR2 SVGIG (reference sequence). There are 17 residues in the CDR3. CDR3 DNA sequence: TGTGCCTGGAGTAAGGGCAGGACAGGGGGGAGCAATCAGCCCCAGCATTTT. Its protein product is CAWSKGRTGGSNQPQHF.

CDR3 coding DNA: TGTGCCAGCAGCCTTTCAACCACAGGCGATGAGCAGTTCTTC. It codes for CASSLSTTGDEQFF. V is TRBV3-1 and J is TRBJ2-1; perhaps TRBD1 as D (5 bases). V was clipped by 4 bases and J by 8 bases, with 15 bases between them. Germline loops: CDR1 LGHDT, CDR2 YNNKEL (reference sequence). This CDR3 is 14 amino acids long.

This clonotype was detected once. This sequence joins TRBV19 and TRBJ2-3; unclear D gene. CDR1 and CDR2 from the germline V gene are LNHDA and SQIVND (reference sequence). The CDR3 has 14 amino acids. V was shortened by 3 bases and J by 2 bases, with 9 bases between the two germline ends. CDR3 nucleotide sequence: TGTGCCAGTAGTATGGAAAGAGACACAGATACGCAGTATTTT. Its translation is CASSMERDTDTQYF.

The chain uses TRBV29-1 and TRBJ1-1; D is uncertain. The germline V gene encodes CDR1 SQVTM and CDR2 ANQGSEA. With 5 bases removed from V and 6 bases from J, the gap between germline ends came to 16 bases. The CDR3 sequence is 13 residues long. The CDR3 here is CSVTDGVFAEAFF. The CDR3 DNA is TGCAGCGTTACCGATGGGGTCTTTGCTGAAGCTTTCTTT.

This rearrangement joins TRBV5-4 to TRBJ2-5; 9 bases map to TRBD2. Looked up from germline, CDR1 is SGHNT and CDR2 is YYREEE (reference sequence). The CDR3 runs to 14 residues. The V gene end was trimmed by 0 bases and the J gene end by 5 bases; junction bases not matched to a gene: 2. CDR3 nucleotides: TGTGCCAGCAGCTTGGCCGCGGGGGGGGAGACCCAGTACTTC. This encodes CASSLAAGGETQYF.

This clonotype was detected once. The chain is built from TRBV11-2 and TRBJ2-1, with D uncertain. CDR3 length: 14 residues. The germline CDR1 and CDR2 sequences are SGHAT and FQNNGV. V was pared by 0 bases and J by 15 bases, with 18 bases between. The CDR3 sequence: CASSLDLRSDARFF. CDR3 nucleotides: TGTGCCAGCAGCTTAGATCTCCGCTCGGACGCCCGGTTCTTC. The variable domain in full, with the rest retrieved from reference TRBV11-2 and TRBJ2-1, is EAGVAQSPRYKIIEKRQSVAFWCNPISGHATLYWYQQILGQGPKLLIQFQNNGVVDDSQLPKDRFSAERLKGVDSTLKIQPAKLEDSAVYLCASSLDLRSDARFFGPGTRLTVL.

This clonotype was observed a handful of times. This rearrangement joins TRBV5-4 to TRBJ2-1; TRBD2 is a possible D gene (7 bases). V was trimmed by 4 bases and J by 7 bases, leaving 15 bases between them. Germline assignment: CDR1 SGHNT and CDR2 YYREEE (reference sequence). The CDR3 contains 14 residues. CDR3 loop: CASSPGGPGNEQFF. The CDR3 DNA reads TGTGCCAGCAGCCCCGGGGGGCCGGGGAATGAGCAGTTCTTC.

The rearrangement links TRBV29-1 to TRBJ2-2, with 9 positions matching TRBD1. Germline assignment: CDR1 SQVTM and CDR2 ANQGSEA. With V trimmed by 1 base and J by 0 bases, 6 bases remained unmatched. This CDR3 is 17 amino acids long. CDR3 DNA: TGCAGCGTTGAAGGATCCACAGGGGGCACGAACACCGGGGAGCTGTTTTTT. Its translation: CSVEGSTGGTNTGELFF.

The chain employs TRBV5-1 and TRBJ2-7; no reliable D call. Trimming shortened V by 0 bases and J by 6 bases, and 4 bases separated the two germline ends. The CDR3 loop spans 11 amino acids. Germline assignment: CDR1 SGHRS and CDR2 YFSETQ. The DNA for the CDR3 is TGCGCCAGCAGCTTGGATGGCGAGCAGTACTTC. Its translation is CASSLDGEQYF. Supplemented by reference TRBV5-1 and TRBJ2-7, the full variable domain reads KAGVTQTPRYLIKTRGQQVTLSCSPISGHRSVSWYQQTPGQGLQFLFEYFSETQRNKGNFPGRFSGRQFSNSRSEMNVSTLELGDSALYLCASSLDGEQYFGPGTRLTVT.

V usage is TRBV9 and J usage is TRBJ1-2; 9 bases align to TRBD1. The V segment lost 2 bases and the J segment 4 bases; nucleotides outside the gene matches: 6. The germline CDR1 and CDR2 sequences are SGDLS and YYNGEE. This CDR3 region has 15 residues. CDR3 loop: CASSVGTGSSYGYTF. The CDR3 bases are TGTGCCAGCAGCGTTGGGACAGGGAGTAGCTATGGCTACACCTTC.

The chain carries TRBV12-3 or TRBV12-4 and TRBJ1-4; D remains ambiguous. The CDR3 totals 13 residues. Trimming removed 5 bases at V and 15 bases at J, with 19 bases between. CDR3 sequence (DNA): TGTGCCAGCAGTCCAACCACCACACCAATATTGTTTTTT. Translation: CASSPTTTPILFF.

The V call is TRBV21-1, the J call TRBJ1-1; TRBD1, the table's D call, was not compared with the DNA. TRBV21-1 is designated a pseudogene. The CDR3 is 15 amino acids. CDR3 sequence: CASSKARPRDTEAFF. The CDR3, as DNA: TGTGCCAGCAGCAAGGCCCGACCCCGGGACACTGAAGCTTTCTTT.

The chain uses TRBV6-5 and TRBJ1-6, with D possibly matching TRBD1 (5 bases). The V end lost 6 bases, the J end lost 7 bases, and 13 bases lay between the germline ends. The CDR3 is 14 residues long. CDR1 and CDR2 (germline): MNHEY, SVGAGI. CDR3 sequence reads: CASSNPGVNSPLHF. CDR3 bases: TGTGCCAGCAGCAACCCGGGGGTCAATTCACCCCTCCACTTT.

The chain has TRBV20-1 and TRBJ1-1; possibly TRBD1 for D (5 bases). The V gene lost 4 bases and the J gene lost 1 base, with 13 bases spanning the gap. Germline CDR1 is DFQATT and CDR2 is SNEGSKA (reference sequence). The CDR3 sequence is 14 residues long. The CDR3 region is CSAKGLSGNTEAFF. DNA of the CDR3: TGCAGTGCTAAGGGGCTTTCAGGGAACACTGAAGCTTTCTTT.

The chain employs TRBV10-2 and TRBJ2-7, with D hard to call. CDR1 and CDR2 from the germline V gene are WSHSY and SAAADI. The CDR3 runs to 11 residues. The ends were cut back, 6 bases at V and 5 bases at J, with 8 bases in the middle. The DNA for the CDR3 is TGCGCCAGCAGACGTGTAGACGAGCAGTACTTC. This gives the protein CASRRVDEQYF.

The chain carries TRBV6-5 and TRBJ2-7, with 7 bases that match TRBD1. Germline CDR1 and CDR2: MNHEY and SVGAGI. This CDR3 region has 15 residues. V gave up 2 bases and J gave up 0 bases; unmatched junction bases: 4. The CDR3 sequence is CASSYGDRASYEQYF. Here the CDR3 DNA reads TGTGCCAGCAGTTACGGAGACAGGGCCTCCTACGAGCAGTACTTC.

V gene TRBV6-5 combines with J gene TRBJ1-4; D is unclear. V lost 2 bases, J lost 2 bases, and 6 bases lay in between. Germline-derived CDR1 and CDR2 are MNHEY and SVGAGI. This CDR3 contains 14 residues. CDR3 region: CASSYRGTNEKLFF. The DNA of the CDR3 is TGTGCCAGCAGTTACCGTGGGACTAATGAAAAACTGTTTTTT.

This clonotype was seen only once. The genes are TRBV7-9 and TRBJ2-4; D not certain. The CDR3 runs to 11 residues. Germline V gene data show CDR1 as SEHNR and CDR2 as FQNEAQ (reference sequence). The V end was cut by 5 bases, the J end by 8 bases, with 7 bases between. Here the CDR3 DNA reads TGTGCCAGCAGCATCGAAGACATTCAGTACTTC. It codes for CASSIEDIQYF.